These 9 T cell receptor beta chains came from one sample sequenced in a study. TCRdb called the 5' RACE reads again in MiXCR, with one record for every CDR3 protein. This table has approximately 42,000 distinct CDR3 sequences, just under 30% appearing once. Input material: memory CD4+ T cells sorted from a lymph node. Subset noted: memory CD4+ T cells, CD4+CD45RO+CD25-. The receptors shown here come from a female donor with breast cancer.

A single count supports this clonotype. Given a much more abundant clone one base away, this may be a read error. The V call is TRBV20-1, the J call TRBJ2-3; 8 bases are shared with TRBD2. The CDR3 loop spans 14 amino acids. Germline CDR1 and CDR2: DFQATT and SNEGSKA (reference sequence). The CDR3 spells CSARPAGVLDTKYF. The CDR3 nucleotides are TGCAGTGCTAGACCAGCGGGAGTTCTAGATACGAAGTATTTT.

This clonotype was detected only a few times. The chain employs TRBV5-1 and TRBJ1-1; TRBD1 matches 9 bases. The germline V gene encodes CDR1 SGHRS and CDR2 YFSETQ. CDR3 length: 18 residues. The J segment lost 6 bases and the V segment lost 2 bases, leaving 17 bases of the junction unmatched. This CDR3 is CASSFAPNTGGVGAEAFF. The CDR3, as DNA: TGCGCCAGCAGCTTTGCACCGAACACAGGGGGCGTGGGCGCTGAAGCTTTCTTT.

This clonotype turned up a few times. The chain recombines TRBV12-3 or TRBV12-4 with TRBJ2-1; D uncertain. The CDR3 covers 13 residues. V was pared by 5 bases and J by 7 bases, with 12 bases between. In nucleotides, the CDR3 is TGTGCCAGCAGTCCCATAGTTTATAATGAGCAGTTCTTC. Encoded protein: CASSPIVYNEQFF.

This clonotype was detected only a few times. J is TRBJ2-3 and V is TRBV5-1; D unresolved. CDR1 SGHRS and CDR2 YFSETQ come from the germline V gene. The ends were cut back, 0 bases at V and 4 bases at J, with 6 bases in the middle. CDR3 length: 13 amino acids. CDR3 region: CASSLDQPDTQYF. CDR3 bases: TGCGCCAGCAGCTTGGACCAGCCAGATACGCAGTATTTT.

A few counts support this clonotype. V is TRBV20-1 and J is TRBJ1-2; D possibly corresponds to TRBD1 (6 bases). The ends were cut back, 5 bases at V and 6 bases at J, with 16 bases in the middle. CDR1 and CDR2 (germline): DFQATT, SNEGSKA (reference sequence). The CDR3 is made up of 13 amino acids. CDR3 amino acids: CSAYPPGVHGYTF. The CDR3 DNA reads TGCAGTGCTTACCCCCCAGGGGTCCATGGCTACACCTTC.

This clonotype showed up just a few times. This chain connects TRBV7-9 to TRBJ2-1; maybe TRBD2 (6 bases). The V end lost 5 bases, the J end lost 5 bases, and 28 bases lay between the germline ends. CDR1 SEHNR and CDR2 FQNEAQ come from the germline V gene (reference sequence). CDR3 length equals 19 residues. CDR3 in DNA: TGTGCCAGCAGCGGTGGTGAAGGTTTCGGGCTAGCGAGAGACAATGAGCAGTTCTTC. Amino acids: CASSGGEGFGLARDNEQFF.

This chain connects TRBV15 to TRBJ2-1, with TRBD2 matching over 7 bases. Germline values: CDR1 LNHNV, CDR2 YYDKDF (reference sequence). The CDR3 is made up of 15 amino acids. V shed 1 base and J 4 bases; nucleotides not matched to a gene: 4. Written as DNA, the CDR3 is TGTGCCACCAGCAGAGTTCCGGGAGGATACAATGAGCAGTTCTTC. It is translated as CATSRVPGGYNEQFF.

This clonotype was observed a handful of times. The V and J genes are TRBV9 and TRBJ1-1; maybe TRBD1 (5 bases). The CDR3 runs 15 residues. In germline, CDR1 is SGDLS, CDR2 YYNGEE. The V and J ends lost 5 bases and 4 bases respectively, with 18 bases between them. Here the CDR3 DNA reads TGTGCCAGCAGTATAAGTGGGGATGGGGGCACTGAAGCTTTCTTT. The encoded protein is CASSISGDGGTEAFF.

There are a few counts of this clonotype. The chain links TRBV20-1 to TRBJ2-3; no definite D call. V was trimmed by 0 bases and J by 2 bases, leaving 6 bases between them. The CDR3 loop spans 13 amino acids. CDR1 is DFQATT, CDR2 SNEGSKA, per germline (reference sequence). DNA of the CDR3: TGCAGTGCTAGAGAGGAGTTCACAGATACGCAGTATTTT. It yields the protein CSAREEFTDTQYF.